The present T cell receptor beta chain was sequenced within a study of beta chain features in type 1 diabetes. Study results and caveats: Shorter TCRB CDR3s, moderately but significantly so, marked every one of the four CD4+ subsets in Type 1 diabetes patients.

The CDR3 sequence is 13 residues long. J lost 7 bases, V lost 1 base, and 2 bases had no gene match. The germline gives CDR1 GTSNPN, CDR2 SVGIG (reference sequence). Reverse transcribing all isolated RNA meant expressed TCRB transcripts were sequenced. Assay: immunoSEQ multiplex PCR; the TCRdb copy retains only in-frame clones and omits some. The sample has some 280,000 clones, 13% to 15% seen once. A remark on this clone: No antigen is known for it.

The sample comprised naive CD4+ T cells from blood. This TCR was recovered from a man in his thirties or forties with type 1 diabetes. The chain links TRBV30 to TRBJ2-4; 9 positions match TRBD2. The CDR3 loop is CAWSGLAENIQYF. The CDR3 nucleotides read TGTGCCTGGAGTGGACTAGCGGAGAACATTCAGTACTTC.